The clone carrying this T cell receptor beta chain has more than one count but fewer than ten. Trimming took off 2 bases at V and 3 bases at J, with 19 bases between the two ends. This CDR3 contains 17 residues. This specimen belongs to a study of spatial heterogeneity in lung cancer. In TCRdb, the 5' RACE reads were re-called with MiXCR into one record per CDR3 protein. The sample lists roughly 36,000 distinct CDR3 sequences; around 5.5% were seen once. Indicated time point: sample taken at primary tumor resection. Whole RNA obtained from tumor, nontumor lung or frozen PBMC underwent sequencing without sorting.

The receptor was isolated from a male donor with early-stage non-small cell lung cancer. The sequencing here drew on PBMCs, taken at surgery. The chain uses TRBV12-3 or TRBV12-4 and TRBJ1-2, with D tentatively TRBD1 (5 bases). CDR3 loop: CASSLPHGAGRDYGYTF. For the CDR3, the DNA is TGTGCCAGCAGTTTACCCCACGGGGCAGGGAGAGACTATGGCTACACCTTC.